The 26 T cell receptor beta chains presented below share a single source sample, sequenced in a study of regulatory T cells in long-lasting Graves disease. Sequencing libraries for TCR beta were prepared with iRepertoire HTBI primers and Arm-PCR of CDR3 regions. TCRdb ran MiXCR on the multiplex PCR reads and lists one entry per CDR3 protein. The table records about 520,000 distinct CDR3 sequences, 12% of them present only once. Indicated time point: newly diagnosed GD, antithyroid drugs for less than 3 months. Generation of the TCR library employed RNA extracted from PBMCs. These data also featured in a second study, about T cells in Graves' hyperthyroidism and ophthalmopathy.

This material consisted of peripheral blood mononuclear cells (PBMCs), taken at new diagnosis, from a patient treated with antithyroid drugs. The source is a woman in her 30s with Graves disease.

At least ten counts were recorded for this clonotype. Here the CDR3 DNA reads TGTGCCTGGAGTGCCGAGGGAAATAGCAATCAGCCCCAGCATTTT. Amino acids: CAWSAEGNSNQPQHF. V is TRBV30 and J is TRBJ1-5; D unclear. The germline V gene encodes CDR1 GTSNPN and CDR2 SVGIG (reference sequence). Trimming removed 1 base from V and 0 bases from J, with 10 bases in between. CDR3 length: 15 residues.

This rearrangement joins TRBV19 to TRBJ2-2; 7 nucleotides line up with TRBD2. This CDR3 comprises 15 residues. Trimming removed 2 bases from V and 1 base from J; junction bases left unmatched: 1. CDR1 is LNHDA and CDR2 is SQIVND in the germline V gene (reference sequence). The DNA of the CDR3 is TGTGCCAGTAGTATACGGGGGGAGAACACCGGGGAGCTGTTTTTT. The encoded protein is CASSIRGENTGELFF.

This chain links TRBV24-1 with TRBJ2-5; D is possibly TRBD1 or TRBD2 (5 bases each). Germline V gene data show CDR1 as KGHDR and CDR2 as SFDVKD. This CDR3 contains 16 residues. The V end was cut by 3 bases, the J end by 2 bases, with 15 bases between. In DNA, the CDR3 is TGTGCCACCAGTGATCACTGGGGGTCAGGGCAAGAGACCCAGTACTTC. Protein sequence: CATSDHWGSGQETQYF.

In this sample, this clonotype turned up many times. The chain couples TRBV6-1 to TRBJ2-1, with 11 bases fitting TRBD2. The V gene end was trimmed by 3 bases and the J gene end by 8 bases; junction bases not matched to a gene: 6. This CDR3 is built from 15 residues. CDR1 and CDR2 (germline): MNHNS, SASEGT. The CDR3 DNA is TGTGCCAGCAGTGAGTTAGCGGGAGGGATCGATGAGCAGTTCTTC. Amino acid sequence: CASSELAGGIDEQFF.

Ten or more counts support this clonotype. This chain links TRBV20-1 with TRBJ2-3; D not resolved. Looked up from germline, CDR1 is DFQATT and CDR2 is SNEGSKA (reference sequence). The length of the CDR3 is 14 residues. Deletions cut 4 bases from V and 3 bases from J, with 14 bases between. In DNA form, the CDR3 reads TGCAGTGCTATCCGAGTGGTCCAAACAGATACGCAGTATTTT. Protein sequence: CSAIRVVQTDTQYF.

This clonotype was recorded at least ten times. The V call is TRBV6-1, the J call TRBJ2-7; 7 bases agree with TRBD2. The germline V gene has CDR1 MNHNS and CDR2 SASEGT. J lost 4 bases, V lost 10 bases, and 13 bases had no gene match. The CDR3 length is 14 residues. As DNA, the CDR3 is TGTGCCACCCAATCCCGGACTAGTGGATACGAGCAGTACTTC. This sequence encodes CATQSRTSGYEQYF.

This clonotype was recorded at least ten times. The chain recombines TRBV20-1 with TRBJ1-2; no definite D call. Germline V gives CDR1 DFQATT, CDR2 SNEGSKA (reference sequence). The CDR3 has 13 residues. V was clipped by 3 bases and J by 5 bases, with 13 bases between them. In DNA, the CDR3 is TGCAGTGCTAGGATAGTCCCTATATATGGCTACACCTTC. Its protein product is CSARIVPIYGYTF.

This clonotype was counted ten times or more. This chain's CDR3 is CASSPRTGEADTQYF. CDR3 coding DNA: TGTGCCAGCAGTCCCCGGACAGGGGAAGCAGATACGCAGTATTTT. V gene TRBV6-1 combines with J gene TRBJ2-3; 9 bases match TRBD1. The V segment lost 5 bases and the J segment 4 bases; nucleotides outside the gene matches: 7. The V gene's germline CDR1 is MNHNS and CDR2 SASEGT. The CDR3 has 15 residues.

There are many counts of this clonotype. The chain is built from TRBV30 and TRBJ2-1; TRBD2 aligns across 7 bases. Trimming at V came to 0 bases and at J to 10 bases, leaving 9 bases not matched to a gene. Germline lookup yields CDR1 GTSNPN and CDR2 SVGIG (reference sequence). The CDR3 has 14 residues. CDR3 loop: CAWSVGTGGREQFF. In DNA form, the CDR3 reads TGTGCCTGGAGTGTAGGAACGGGCGGGAGAGAGCAGTTCTTC.

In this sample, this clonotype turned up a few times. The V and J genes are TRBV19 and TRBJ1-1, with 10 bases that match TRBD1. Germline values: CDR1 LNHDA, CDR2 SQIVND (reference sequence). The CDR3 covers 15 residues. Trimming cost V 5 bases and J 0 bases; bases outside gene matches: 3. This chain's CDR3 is CASSAGQGVNTEAFF. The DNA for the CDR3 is TGTGCCAGTAGTGCCGGACAGGGGGTGAACACTGAAGCTTTCTTT.

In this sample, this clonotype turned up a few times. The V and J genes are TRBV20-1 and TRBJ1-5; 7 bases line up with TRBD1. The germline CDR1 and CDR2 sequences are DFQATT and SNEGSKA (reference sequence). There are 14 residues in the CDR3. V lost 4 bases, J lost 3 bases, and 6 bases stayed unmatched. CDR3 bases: TGCAGTGCTAAGACAGGGTCGACCAATCAGCCCCAGCATTTT. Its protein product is CSAKTGSTNQPQHF.

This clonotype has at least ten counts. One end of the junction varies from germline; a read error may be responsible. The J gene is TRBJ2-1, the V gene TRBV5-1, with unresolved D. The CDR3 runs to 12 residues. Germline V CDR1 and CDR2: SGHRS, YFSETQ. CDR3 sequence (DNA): TGCGCCAGTAGCTTCAACAGTATCGAGCAGTTCTTC. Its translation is CASSFNSIEQFF.

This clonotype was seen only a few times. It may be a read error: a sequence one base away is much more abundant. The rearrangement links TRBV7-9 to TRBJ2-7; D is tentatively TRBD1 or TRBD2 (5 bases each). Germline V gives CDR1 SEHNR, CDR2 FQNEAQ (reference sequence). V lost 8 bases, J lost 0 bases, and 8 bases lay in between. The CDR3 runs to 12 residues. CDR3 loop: CASWGSSYEQYF. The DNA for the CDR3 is TGTGCCAGCTGGGGGAGCTCCTACGAGCAGTACTTC.

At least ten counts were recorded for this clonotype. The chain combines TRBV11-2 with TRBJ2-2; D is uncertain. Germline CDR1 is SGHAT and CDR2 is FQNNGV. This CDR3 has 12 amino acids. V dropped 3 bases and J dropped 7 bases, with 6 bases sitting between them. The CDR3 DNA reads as TGTGCCAGCAGCTTTTCGGGCGGGGAGCTGTTTTTT. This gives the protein CASSFSGGELFF.

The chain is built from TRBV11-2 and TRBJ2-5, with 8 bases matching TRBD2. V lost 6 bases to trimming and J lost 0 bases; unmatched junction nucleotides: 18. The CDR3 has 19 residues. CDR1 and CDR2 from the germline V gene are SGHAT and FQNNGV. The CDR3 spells CASRPTTSGAVGDQETQYF. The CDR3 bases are TGTGCCAGCAGGCCTACTACTAGCGGCGCCGTGGGCGACCAAGAGACCCAGTACTTC.

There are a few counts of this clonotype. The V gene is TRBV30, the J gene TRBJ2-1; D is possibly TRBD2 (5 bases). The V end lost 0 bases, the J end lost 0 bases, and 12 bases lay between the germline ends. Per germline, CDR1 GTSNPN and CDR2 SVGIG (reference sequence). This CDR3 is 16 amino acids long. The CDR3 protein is CAWSVLGGSSYNEQFF. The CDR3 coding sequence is TGTGCCTGGAGTGTACTTGGAGGCAGCTCCTACAATGAGCAGTTCTTC.

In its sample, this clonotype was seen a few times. CDR3 loop: CASSAIPPFYSGTYQETQYF. The CDR3 DNA reads TGTGCCAGCAGTGCCATTCCCCCATTTTATAGCGGGACGTACCAAGAGACCCAGTACTTC. The V call is TRBV25-1, the J call TRBJ2-5; 8 bases map to TRBD2. Germline values: CDR1 MGHDK, CDR2 SYGVNS. The CDR3 covers 20 residues. V shed 4 bases and J 0 bases; nucleotides not matched to a gene: 19.

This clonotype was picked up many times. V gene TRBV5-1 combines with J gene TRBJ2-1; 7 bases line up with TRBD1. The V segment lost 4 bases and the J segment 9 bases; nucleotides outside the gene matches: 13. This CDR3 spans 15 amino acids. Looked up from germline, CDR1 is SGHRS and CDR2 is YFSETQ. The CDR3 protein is CASSGSTGSGIEQFF. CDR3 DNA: TGCGCCAGCAGCGGTTCGACAGGGTCGGGCATTGAGCAGTTCTTC.

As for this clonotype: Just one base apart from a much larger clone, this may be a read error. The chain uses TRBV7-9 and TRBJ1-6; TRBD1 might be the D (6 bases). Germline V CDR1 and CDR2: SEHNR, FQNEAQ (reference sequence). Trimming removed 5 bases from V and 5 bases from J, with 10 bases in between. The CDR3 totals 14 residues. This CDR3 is CASSPGTNNSPLHF. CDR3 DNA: TGTGCCAGCAGCCCCGGGACAAATAATTCACCCCTCCACTTT.

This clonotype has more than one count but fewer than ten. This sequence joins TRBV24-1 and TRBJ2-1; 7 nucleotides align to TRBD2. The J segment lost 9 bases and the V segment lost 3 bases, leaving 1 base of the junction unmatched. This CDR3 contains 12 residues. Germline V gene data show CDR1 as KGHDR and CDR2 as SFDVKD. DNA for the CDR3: TGTGCCACCAGTGATCGGGGGGTTGAGCAGTTCTTC. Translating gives CATSDRGVEQFF.

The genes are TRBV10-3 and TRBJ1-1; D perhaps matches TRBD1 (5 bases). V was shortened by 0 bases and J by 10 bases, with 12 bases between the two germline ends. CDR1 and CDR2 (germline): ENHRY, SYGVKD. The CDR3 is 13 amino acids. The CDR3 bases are TGTGCCATCAGTGAGTCTTTGGACACTTCAGCTTTCTTT. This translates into CAISESLDTSAFF.

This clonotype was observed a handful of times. CDR3 sequence: CASGDRLGNTEAFF. The CDR3 nucleotides read TGCGCCAGTGGGGACAGACTGGGGAACACTGAAGCTTTCTTT. The chain is built from TRBV10-2 and TRBJ1-1; 7 positions match TRBD1. V shed 9 bases and J 1 base; nucleotides not matched to a gene: 8. Germline V gene data show CDR1 as WSHSY and CDR2 as SAAADI. The CDR3 spans 14 residues.

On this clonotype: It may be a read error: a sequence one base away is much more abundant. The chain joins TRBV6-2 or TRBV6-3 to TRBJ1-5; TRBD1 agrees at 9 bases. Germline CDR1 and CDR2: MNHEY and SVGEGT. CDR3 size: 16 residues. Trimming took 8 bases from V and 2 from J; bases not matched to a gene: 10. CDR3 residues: CASPKQGATGNQPQHF. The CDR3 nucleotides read TGTGCCAGCCCAAAACAGGGGGCAACGGGCAATCAGCCCCAGCATTTT.

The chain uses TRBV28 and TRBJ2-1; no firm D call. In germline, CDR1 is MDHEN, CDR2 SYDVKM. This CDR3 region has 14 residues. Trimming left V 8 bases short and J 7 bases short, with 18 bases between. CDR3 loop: CASDTPTTVNEQFF. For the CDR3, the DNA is TGTGCCAGCGACACTCCCACTACGGTTAATGAGCAGTTCTTC.

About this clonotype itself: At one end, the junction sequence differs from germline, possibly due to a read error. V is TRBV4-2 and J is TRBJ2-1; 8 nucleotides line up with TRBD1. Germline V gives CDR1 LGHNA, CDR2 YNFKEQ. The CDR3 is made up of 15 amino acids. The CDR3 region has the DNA TGCGCCATCAGCCAGGTACCGGGACAGGAATATGAGCAGTTCTTC. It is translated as CAISQVPGQEYEQFF.

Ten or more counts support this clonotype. The CDR3 protein is CASSPGTYNQPQHF. CDR3 sequence (DNA): TGTGCCAGCAGCCCCGGGACCTACAATCAGCCCCAGCATTTT. This chain joins TRBV28 and TRBJ1-5, with D possibly being TRBD1 (5 bases). Trimming shortened V by 6 bases and J by 3 bases, and 12 bases separated the two germline ends. The CDR3 extends over 14 amino acids. The germline V gene encodes CDR1 MDHEN and CDR2 SYDVKM.